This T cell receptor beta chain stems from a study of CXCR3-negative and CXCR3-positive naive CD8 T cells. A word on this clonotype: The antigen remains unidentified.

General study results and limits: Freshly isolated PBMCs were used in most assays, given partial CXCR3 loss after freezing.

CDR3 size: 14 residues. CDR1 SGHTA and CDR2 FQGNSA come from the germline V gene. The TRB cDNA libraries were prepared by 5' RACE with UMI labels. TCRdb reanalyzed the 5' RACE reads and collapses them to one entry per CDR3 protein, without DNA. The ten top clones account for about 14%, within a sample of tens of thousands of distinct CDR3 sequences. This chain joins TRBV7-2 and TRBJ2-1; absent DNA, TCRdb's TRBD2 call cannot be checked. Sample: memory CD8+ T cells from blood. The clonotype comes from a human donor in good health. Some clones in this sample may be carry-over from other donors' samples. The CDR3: CASSPIGPYNEQFF.